The clone carrying this T cell receptor beta chain was counted only a few times. The CDR3 totals 19 residues. The data belong to a study of blood T cell repertoires in COVID-19. Only in-frame clones appear in the TCRdb table, and some are missing; sequencing was by immunoSEQ multiplex PCR. The data contain 250,000 to 300,000 clones, around 91% of them singletons. This receptor was obtained from a woman in her sixties or seventies with acute or convalescent COVID-19. The V call is TRBV21-1, the J call TRBJ1-5; the listed D gene, TRBD1, was not tested against the DNA. TRBV21-1 is annotated as a pseudogene. Sequencing input: peripheral blood. Here the CDR3 reads CASSKNRRRAGDSNQPQHF. CDR3 DNA sequence: TGTGCCAGCAGCAAAAATAGGCGAAGGGCAGGGGATAGCAATCAGCCCCAGCATTTT.